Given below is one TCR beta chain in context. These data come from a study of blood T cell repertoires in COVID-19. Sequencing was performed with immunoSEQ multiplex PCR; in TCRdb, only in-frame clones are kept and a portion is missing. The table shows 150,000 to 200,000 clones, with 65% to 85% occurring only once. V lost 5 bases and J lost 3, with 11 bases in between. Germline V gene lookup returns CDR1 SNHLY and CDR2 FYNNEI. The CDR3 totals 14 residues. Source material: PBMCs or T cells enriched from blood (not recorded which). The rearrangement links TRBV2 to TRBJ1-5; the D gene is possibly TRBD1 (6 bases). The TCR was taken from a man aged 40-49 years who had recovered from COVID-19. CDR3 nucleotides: TGTGCCAGCAGTCCGGACAGTCCCAATCAGCCCCAGCATTTT. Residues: CASSPDSPNQPQHF.